This T cell receptor beta chain was documented in a study of OX40 agonist ivuxolimab in advanced cancers. Only in-frame clones appear in the TCRdb table, and some are missing; sequencing was by immunoSEQ multiplex PCR. The sample carries more than 75,000 clones, roughly 90% recorded once. Trimming shortened V by 0 bases and J by 7 bases, and 14 bases separated the two germline ends. The CDR3 runs to 15 residues. Per germline, CDR1 SGHKS and CDR2 YYEKEE (reference sequence). The sequence came from an adult with an advanced solid tumor such as melanoma, head and neck, liver or kidney cancer. This chain connects TRBV5-5 to TRBJ1-5; D call uncertain. This specimen consisted of CD4+ or CD8+ T cells sorted from blood, obtained in a trial of the OX40 agonist ivuxolimab. CDR3 in amino acids: CASSLAQGSRQPQHF. The CDR3 nucleotides read TGTGCCAGCAGCTTGGCCCAAGGGTCTAGACAGCCCCAGCATTTT.